This T cell receptor beta chain was recorded in a study of blood T cell repertoires in COVID-19. Some clones are missing from TCRdb's copy, which holds only in-frame ones; the method was immunoSEQ multiplex PCR. The sample records some 160,000 clones, about 90% being singletons. This CDR3 has 11 residues. Trimming removed 4 bases from V and 9 bases from J, with 9 bases in between. This TCR derives from a man aged 60 to 69 with acute or convalescent COVID-19. The sequencing sample was made of peripheral blood. This chain links TRBV12-3 or TRBV12-4 with TRBJ1-1, with a weak D call TRBD1 (6 bases). CDR3 sequence: CASSWGRQAFF. Written as DNA, the CDR3 is TGTGCCAGCAGTTGGGGGCGCCAAGCTTTCTTT.